This T cell receptor beta chain was identified in a study of T cell responses to AZD1222 COVID-19 vaccine. The method was immunoSEQ multiplex PCR; TCRdb's version includes in-frame clones alone and lacks a portion of them. The sample consists of around 78,000 clones, roughly nine tenths of them appearing once. As regards this clone: Antigen: not known.

Findings and caveats of the study: Once two AZD1222 doses were given, Spike-specific TCR breadth and depth went up. Females outnumbered males among donors, who were mostly white British; clonal diversity was possibly underestimated. Across spike, vaccine-associated CD4 TCRs were found, dominant at 160-218 and 743-854. Just six AZD1222 recipients were seropositive at baseline.

The CDR3 totals 16 residues. After removal of 5 bases from V and 2 bases from J, the junction contained 10 bases not matched to a gene. Germline V gene lookup returns CDR1 LNHDA and CDR2 SQIVND (reference sequence). The origin of this receptor is an adult in good health. The specimen was peripheral blood, collected on day 0 of AZD1222 vaccination. The gene calls are TRBV19 and TRBJ1-1, with 8 bases aligning to TRBD1. The CDR3 reads CASSSMYRGKNTEAFF. For the CDR3, the DNA is TGTGCCAGTAGTTCGATGTACAGGGGGAAAAACACTGAAGCTTTCTTT.